The present T cell receptor (beta chain) was sequenced within a study of beta chain features in type 1 diabetes. Broader study findings: Patients with Type 1 diabetes showed moderately but significantly shorter TCRB CDR3s in all four CD4+ subsets. Within the patient group, naive, central memory and Treg TCRB repertoires appeared more similar to each other than within healthy donors.

Regarding this clone: The antigen is undetermined.

The isolated RNA, all of it, was reverse transcribed, so expressed TCRB transcripts were what got sequenced. TCRdb's table, derived via immunoSEQ multiplex PCR, lists solely in-frame clones and lacks some. The table includes about 240,000 clones, 11% to 15% detected once. Input material: naive CD4+ T cells from blood. This TCR was sampled from a man aged 30-40 years with type 1 diabetes.

In DNA form, the CDR3 reads TGCGCCAGCAGCCCGCTACGCGGTCCCTACAATGAGCAGTTCTTC. Its protein product is CASSPLRGPYNEQFF. The chain has TRBV5-1 and TRBJ2-1; no clear D. The CDR3 is 15 residues long. Germline CDR1 SGHRS, CDR2 YFSETQ. The ends were cut back, 4 bases at V and 2 bases at J, with 13 bases in the middle.